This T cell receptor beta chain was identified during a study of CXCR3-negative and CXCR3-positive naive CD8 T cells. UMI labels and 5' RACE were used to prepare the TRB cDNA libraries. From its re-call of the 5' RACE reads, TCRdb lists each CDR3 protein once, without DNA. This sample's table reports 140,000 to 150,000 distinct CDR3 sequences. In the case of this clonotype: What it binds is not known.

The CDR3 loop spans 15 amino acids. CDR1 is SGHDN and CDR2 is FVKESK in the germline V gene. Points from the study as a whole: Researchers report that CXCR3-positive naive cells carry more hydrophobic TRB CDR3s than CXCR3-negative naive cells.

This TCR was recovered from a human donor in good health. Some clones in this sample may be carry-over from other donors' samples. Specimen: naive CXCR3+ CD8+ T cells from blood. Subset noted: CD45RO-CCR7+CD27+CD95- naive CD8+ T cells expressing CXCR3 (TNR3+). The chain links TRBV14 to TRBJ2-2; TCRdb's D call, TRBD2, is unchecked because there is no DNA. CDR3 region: CASSLVAGAGGELFF.